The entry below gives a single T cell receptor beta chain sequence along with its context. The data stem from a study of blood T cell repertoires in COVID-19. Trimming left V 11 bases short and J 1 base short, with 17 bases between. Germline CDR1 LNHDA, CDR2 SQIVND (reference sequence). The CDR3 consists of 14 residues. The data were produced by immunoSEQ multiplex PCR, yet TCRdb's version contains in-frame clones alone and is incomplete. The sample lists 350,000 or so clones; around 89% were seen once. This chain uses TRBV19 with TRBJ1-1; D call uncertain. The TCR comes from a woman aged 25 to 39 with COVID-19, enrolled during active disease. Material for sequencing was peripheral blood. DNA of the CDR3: TGTGCCGCGGGGAGGGCATCATCGAACACTGAAGCTTTCTTT. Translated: CAAGRASSNTEAFF.